One and the same sample provided the 19 T cell receptor beta chains below, sequenced in a study of blood T cell repertoires in COVID-19. The protocol was immunoSEQ multiplex PCR, while the TCRdb copy is restricted to in-frame clones and leaves out a portion. Seen here are 150,000 to 200,000 clones, 80% to 90% observed once, and the top ten hold about 12%. Sequenced input: peripheral blood. These receptor sequences come from an elderly woman with COVID-19, enrolled during active disease.

This clone was seen once. V is TRBV10-3 and J is TRBJ1-2, with D hard to call. Looked up from germline, CDR1 is ENHRY and CDR2 is SYGVKD. V lost 0 bases, J lost 6 bases, and 14 bases lay in between. This CDR3 has 15 amino acids. The CDR3 DNA reads as TGTGCCATCAGTGAGTCGGGAGGAGGACGGGATGGCTACACCTTC. As protein: CAISESGGGRDGYTF.

V is TRBV15 and J is TRBJ1-6; D may be TRBD1 (5 bases). This CDR3 region has 15 residues. Trimming removed 1 base from V and 6 bases from J, with 10 bases in between. The germline V gene encodes CDR1 LNHNV and CDR2 YYDKDF (reference sequence). The chain's CDR3 is CATSRVGGGNSPLHF. CDR3 DNA sequence: TGTGCCACCAGCAGAGTGGGGGGGGGTAATTCACCCCTCCACTTT.

The V call is TRBV3-1 (or the pseudogene TRBV3-2), the J call TRBJ1-1, with D hard to call. The CDR3 extends over 13 amino acids. Germline CDR1 is LGHDT and CDR2 is YNNKEL (reference sequence). Trimming took off 1 base at V and 6 bases at J, with 9 bases between the two ends. The CDR3 is CASSQVVEAEAFF. The CDR3 DNA is TGTGCCAGCAGCCAAGTTGTCGAGGCTGAAGCTTTCTTT.

This chain joins TRBV28 and TRBJ2-2, with TRBD1 matching over 11 bases. This CDR3 region has 17 residues. CDR1 MDHEN and CDR2 SYDVKM come from the germline V gene. Unmatched junction bases numbered 2, after V lost 0 bases and J lost 2 bases. The CDR3 reads CASSLWGQGGNTGELFF. CDR3 in DNA: TGTGCCAGCAGTTTATGGGGACAGGGGGGTAACACCGGGGAGCTGTTTTTT.

V gene TRBV5-1 combines with J gene TRBJ2-4; D perhaps matches TRBD1 (6 bases). Germline V gene sequence: CDR1 SGHRS, CDR2 YFSETQ. This CDR3 has 14 residues. V was trimmed by 0 bases and J by 5 bases, leaving 9 bases between them. The CDR3 region is CASSLAAGENIQYF. For the CDR3, the DNA is TGCGCCAGCAGCTTGGCGGCAGGGGAAAACATTCAGTACTTC.

This clone was picked up one time. The rearrangement joins TRBV7-6 to TRBJ2-1; D remains ambiguous. With 5 bases removed from V and 9 bases from J, the gap between germline ends came to 2 bases. The germline V gene has CDR1 SGHVS and CDR2 FNYEAQ. The CDR3 has 9 residues. CDR3 coding DNA: TGTGCCAGCAGCCGTGAGCAGTTCTTC. This translates into CASSREQFF.

The chain recombines TRBV29-1 with TRBJ2-5; 9 nucleotides agree with TRBD1. Germline V gene data show CDR1 as SQVTM and CDR2 as ANQGSEA. This CDR3 comprises 14 residues. The V segment lost 3 bases and the J segment 3 bases; nucleotides outside the gene matches: 5. CDR3 sequence: CSVDGQGFEETQYF. The CDR3 region has the DNA TGCAGCGTTGATGGACAGGGGTTCGAAGAGACCCAGTACTTC.

The chain recombines TRBV28 with TRBJ2-7, with D possibly matching TRBD1 (6 bases). From germline, CDR1 is MDHEN and CDR2 SYDVKM. Trimming removed 8 bases from V and 8 bases from J, with 16 bases in between. CDR3 length equals 12 residues. The DNA for the CDR3 is TGTGCCAGCGGTACTGACAGGCGCCAGCAGTACTTC. As protein: CASGTDRRQQYF.

This chain joins TRBV9 and TRBJ2-7; a weak D match, TRBD2 (5 bases). Germline V CDR1 and CDR2: SGDLS, YYNGEE. The V end was cut by 0 bases, the J end by 2 bases, with 12 bases between. This CDR3 is 15 amino acids long. CDR3 amino acids: CASSVVSGRAYEQYF. DNA for the CDR3: TGTGCCAGCAGCGTAGTGAGCGGTCGTGCCTACGAGCAGTACTTC.

The chain combines TRBV6-2 or TRBV6-3 with TRBJ1-5; possibly TRBD1 for D (5 bases). The V end lost 5 bases, the J end lost 11 bases, and 10 bases lay between the germline ends. Per germline, CDR1 MNHEY and CDR2 SVGEGT. The CDR3 is 11 residues long. The CDR3 region is CASSRGGTQHF. As DNA, the CDR3 is TGTGCCAGCAGTAGGGGTGGGACCCAGCATTTT.

The chain uses TRBV11-1 and TRBJ2-5, with D maybe TRBD1 (6 bases). The V end was cut by 7 bases, the J end by 1 base, with 13 bases between. The CDR3 is 14 amino acids. Germline CDR1 and CDR2: SGHAT and FQDESV (reference sequence). The CDR3, as DNA: TGTGCCAGCAACAAACGGGACACCCAAGAGACCCAGTACTTC. It encodes CASNKRDTQETQYF.

This clone was counted a few times. The chain recombines TRBV28 with TRBJ2-7; maybe TRBD1 (6 bases). Trimming pared 3 bases from V and 1 base from J, leaving 19 bases between. Germline V lookup: CDR1 MDHEN, CDR2 SYDVKM. This CDR3 spans 17 amino acids. Here the CDR3 reads CASSFTFPWQGSYEQYF. The CDR3 nucleotides read TGTGCCAGCAGTTTCACGTTTCCGTGGCAGGGGTCCTACGAGCAGTACTTC.

The chain employs TRBV18 and TRBJ1-2; TRBD1 matches 8 bases. This CDR3 is built from 15 residues. V shed 5 bases, J shed 5 bases, and the junction held 10 bases outside the gene matches. Germline V lookup: CDR1 KGHSH, CDR2 LQKENI. The DNA for the CDR3 is TGTGCCAGCTCATCGACAGGGGTTGATGGGTATGGCTACACCTTC. Translation gives CASSSTGVDGYGYTF.

The chain uses TRBV2 and TRBJ2-1; D is possibly TRBD1 (5 bases). The V end lost 7 bases, the J end lost 2 bases, and 12 bases lay between the germline ends. Germline V gives CDR1 SNHLY, CDR2 FYNNEI. This CDR3 has 14 amino acids. The CDR3 nucleotides read TGTGCCAGCAAAGGGGTGAGCGCCTACAATGAGCAGTTCTTC. Translation: CASKGVSAYNEQFF.

As for this clone: This same CDR3 is encoded by further DNA sequences in the sample. V usage is TRBV5-1 and J usage is TRBJ2-7; D is perhaps TRBD1 (7 bases). The CDR3 is made up of 14 amino acids. Trimming took off 4 bases at V and 4 bases at J, with 15 bases between the two ends. The germline V gene has CDR1 SGHRS and CDR2 YFSETQ. CDR3 amino acids: CASSGQGGSYEQYF. The CDR3 region has the DNA TGCGCCAGCAGCGGCCAGGGGGGCTCTTACGAGCAGTACTTC.

The chain combines TRBV7-2 with TRBJ2-3; tentative D call: TRBD2 (6 bases). The CDR3 is 15 residues long. From germline, CDR1 is SGHTA and CDR2 FQGNSA. The V gene lost 6 bases and the J gene lost 0 bases, with 13 bases spanning the gap. CDR3 protein: CASSPWDSSTDTQYF. The CDR3 DNA reads TGTGCCAGCAGTCCATGGGACTCGAGCACAGATACGCAGTATTTT.

This chain connects TRBV5-4 to TRBJ2-7; D is possibly TRBD1 (5 bases). Germline V gene lookup returns CDR1 SGHNT and CDR2 YYREEE (reference sequence). This CDR3 is built from 15 residues. Between the trimmed V and J ends, which lost 3 bases and 3 bases, there was a span of 16 bases. CDR3 nucleotide sequence: TGTGCCAGCAGCTGGGGCAGCGCTATGCTCTACGAGCAGTACTTC. Encoded protein: CASSWGSAMLYEQYF.

This chain links TRBV4-1 with TRBJ2-1; D uncertain. Germline V gene sequence: CDR1 MGHRA, CDR2 YSYEKL. Trimming cost V 0 bases and J 7 bases, with 16 bases left between them. CDR3 length: 16 residues. The CDR3 DNA is TGCGCCAGCAGCCAAGATAGAGTAGTATCTCGAAATGAGCAGTTCTTC. It encodes CASSQDRVVSRNEQFF.

The count of this clone is one. The chain has TRBV30 and TRBJ1-2; weak D call: TRBD1 (6 bases). Germline V lookup: CDR1 GTSNPN, CDR2 SVGIG (reference sequence). V was shortened by 1 base and J by 4 bases, with 13 bases between the two germline ends. The CDR3 is 14 residues long. CDR3 loop: CAWSGGPLIYGYTF. The CDR3 DNA follows: TGTGCCTGGAGTGGGGGGCCGCTGATCTATGGCTACACCTTC.